The 23 T cell receptor beta chains in this list originate from one sample, sequenced in a study of T cells after yellow fever vaccination. TCRdb redid the calling of the 5' RACE reads with MiXCR, one entry per CDR3 protein. The sample yields more than 300,000 distinct CDR3 sequences, over 8.5% seen once. The input for sequencing was CD4+ T cells sorted from PBMCs, taken 45 days after the yellow fever booster vaccination. These receptor sequences come from a man aged 18-30 years who received the YFV17D yellow fever vaccine.

This clonotype was seen a few times. The gene calls are TRBV10-3 and TRBJ1-2; TRBD1 agrees at 7 bases. Germline V gene sequence: CDR1 ENHRY, CDR2 SYGVKD. V trimming: 2 bases; J trimming: 5 bases; junction bases outside the gene matches: 11. The CDR3 extends over 16 amino acids. DNA of the CDR3: TGTGCCATCAGTGAGGGTCCTCTAGGACAGGATTATGGCTACACCTTC. It is translated as CAISEGPLGQDYGYTF.

In this sample, this clonotype turned up a few times. CDR3 in amino acids: CASSQDRAGFQETQYF. Here the CDR3 DNA reads TGCGCCAGCAGCCAAGATCGGGCGGGGTTCCAAGAGACCCAGTACTTC. The chain combines TRBV4-1 with TRBJ2-5; D is perhaps TRBD2 (6 bases). CDR1 is MGHRA, CDR2 YSYEKL, per germline. Trimming removed 0 bases at V and 1 base at J, with 12 bases between. This CDR3 is built from 16 residues.

This chain joins TRBV6-5 and TRBJ1-2; TRBD1 might be the D (6 bases). The CDR3 has 17 amino acids. Per germline, CDR1 MNHEY and CDR2 SVGAGI. Trimming removed 0 bases from V and 3 bases from J, with 17 bases in between. The CDR3 DNA follows: TGTGCCAGCAGTTACTCGACGGGGGCCGGAAACTACTATGGCTACACCTTC. It specifies CASSYSTGAGNYYGYTF.

The CDR3 DNA reads TGTGCCAGCAGCTTAGTATCGGCGGCAGATACGCAGTATTTT. This translates into CASSLVSAADTQYF. The chain employs TRBV7-3 and TRBJ2-3; D is ambiguous. Germline assignment: CDR1 SGHTA and CDR2 FQGTGA. The CDR3 is 14 residues long. Trimming shortened V by 2 bases and J by 4 bases, and 10 bases separated the two germline ends.

This chain connects TRBV28 to TRBJ1-5; TRBD1 is a possible D gene (5 bases). Germline CDR1 reads MDHEN; CDR2 reads SYDVKM. There are 17 residues in the CDR3. The V gene lost 8 bases and the J gene lost 0 bases, with 20 bases spanning the gap. For the CDR3, the DNA is TGTGCCAGCCTTAAAGGACACGTTGGATATAGCAATCAGCCCCAGCATTTT. Encoded protein: CASLKGHVGYSNQPQHF.

The chain has TRBV3-1 and TRBJ2-3, with 8 bases fitting TRBD2. The CDR3 has 14 residues. The V gene's germline CDR1 is LGHDT and CDR2 YNNKEL (reference sequence). J lost 6 bases, V lost 3 bases, and 5 bases had no gene match. Here the CDR3 DNA reads TGTGCCAGCAGCCACAGCCGGGAGGGTGATACGCAGTATTTT. It yields the protein CASSHSREGDTQYF.

This clonotype has ten or more counts. The chain combines TRBV5-1 with TRBJ2-3, with unresolved D. Per germline, CDR1 SGHRS and CDR2 YFSETQ. V was shortened by 0 bases and J by 6 bases, with 11 bases between the two germline ends. The CDR3 extends over 14 amino acids. The CDR3 spells CASSLGVSSDTQYF. Written as DNA, the CDR3 is TGCGCCAGCAGCTTGGGGGTCTCGTCGGATACGCAGTATTTT.

This chain connects TRBV5-1 to TRBJ2-1; 9 bases map to TRBD2. CDR1 is SGHRS, CDR2 YFSETQ, per germline. V lost 0 bases, J lost 8 bases, and 6 bases stayed unmatched. The CDR3 length is 15 residues. CDR3: CASSLAAGGRYEQFF. DNA for the CDR3: TGCGCCAGCAGCTTGGCAGCGGGGGGCCGGTATGAGCAGTTCTTC.

This clonotype was detected ten times or more. V is TRBV11-2 and J is TRBJ2-2; no clear D. Trimming pared 2 bases from V and 3 bases from J, leaving 4 bases between. Germline CDR1 SGHAT, CDR2 FQNNGV. This CDR3 is built from 13 residues. The CDR3 sequence: CASSLRHTGELFF. CDR3 DNA: TGTGCCAGCAGCTTAAGGCACACCGGGGAGCTGTTTTTT. Full variable domain (outside the CDR3, taken from reference TRBV11-2 and TRBJ2-2): EAGVAQSPRYKIIEKRQSVAFWCNPISGHATLYWYQQILGQGPKLLIQFQNNGVVDDSQLPKDRFSAERLKGVDSTLKIQPAKLEDSAVYLCASSLRHTGELFFGEGSRLTVL.

This sequence joins TRBV20-1 and TRBJ2-7; D tentatively fits TRBD1 or TRBD2 (5 bases each). Germline CDR1 reads DFQATT; CDR2 reads SNEGSKA (reference sequence). The CDR3 runs to 12 residues. The V gene lost 3 bases and the J gene lost 4 bases, with 10 bases spanning the gap. CDR3 DNA sequence: TGCAGTGCTAGCCGAGGGGTGTACGAGCAGTACTTC. Translation gives CSASRGVYEQYF.

The sample holds a few counts of this clonotype. This sequence joins TRBV5-1 and TRBJ2-5; TRBD2 matches 12 bases. With 0 bases clipped from V and 9 bases from J, the junction kept 3 bases outside the gene matches. The CDR3 length is 14 residues. CDR1 and CDR2 from the germline V gene are SGHRS and YFSETQ. DNA for the CDR3: TGCGCCAGCAGCTTGGGAGGACTAGCGGGGTCCCAGTACTTC. Amino acids: CASSLGGLAGSQYF. Looking up the rest from reference TRBV5-1 and TRBJ2-5 gives the full variable domain: KAGVTQTPRYLIKTRGQQVTLSCSPISGHRSVSWYQQTPGQGLQFLFEYFSETQRNKGNFPGRFSGRQFSNSRSEMNVSTLELGDSALYLCASSLGGLAGSQYFGPGTRLLVL.

This chain joins TRBV4-3 and TRBJ2-1; 9 nucleotides agree with TRBD2. CDR1 and CDR2 (germline): LGHNA, YSLEER. J lost 5 bases, V lost 3 bases, and 8 bases had no gene match. CDR3 size: 16 residues. The CDR3 loop reads CASSQTRSSGNNEQFF. In DNA form, the CDR3 reads TGCGCCAGCAGCCAGACTCGGTCTAGCGGGAACAATGAGCAGTTCTTC.

This rearrangement joins TRBV20-1 to TRBJ1-2; 9 bases fit TRBD1. The ends lost 6 bases at V and 14 bases at J; junction bases unmatched: 10. The CDR3 contains 11 residues. In germline, CDR1 is DFQATT, CDR2 SNEGSKA (reference sequence). The CDR3 here is CSAGGTGTYTF. In DNA, the CDR3 is TGCAGTGCCGGGGGGACAGGGACGTATACCTTC.

This clonotype has just a few counts. The chain joins TRBV11-2 to TRBJ1-1, with 10 bases lining up with TRBD1. The V gene end was trimmed by 6 bases and the J gene end by 2 bases; junction bases not matched to a gene: 6. The CDR3 has 15 amino acids. From germline, CDR1 is SGHAT and CDR2 FQNNGV. CDR3 in amino acids: CASREGTGDNTEAFF. DNA of the CDR3: TGTGCCAGCAGGGAAGGGACAGGGGATAACACTGAAGCTTTCTTT.

This rearrangement joins TRBV20-1 to TRBJ2-5; D is uncertain. V lost 3 bases and J 7 bases, leaving 9 bases between the germline ends. The CDR3 sequence is 11 residues long. Germline CDR1 reads DFQATT; CDR2 reads SNEGSKA (reference sequence). The CDR3 protein is CSASPSRTQYF. The DNA of the CDR3 is TGCAGTGCTAGTCCCTCCAGGACCCAGTACTTC.

This clonotype came up a few times. This rearrangement joins TRBV6-1 to TRBJ2-1; 11 nucleotides line up with TRBD2. The germline V gene encodes CDR1 MNHNS and CDR2 SASEGT. The junction had 7 bases not matched to a gene; V was cut back by 9 bases and J by 0 bases. The CDR3 has 16 amino acids. CDR3: CASTLAGGYSYNEQFF. The CDR3 nucleotides read TGTGCCAGTACCCTAGCGGGGGGTTACTCCTACAATGAGCAGTTCTTC.

This clonotype was seen repeatedly, ten times or more. V gene TRBV7-9 combines with J gene TRBJ2-3, with 12 positions matching TRBD2. This CDR3 is 16 amino acids long. The germline V gene has CDR1 SEHNR and CDR2 FQNEAQ (reference sequence). V trimming: 5 bases; J trimming: 2 bases; junction bases outside the gene matches: 5. The chain's CDR3 is CASSTGTSGFTDTQYF. As DNA, the CDR3 is TGTGCCAGCAGCACTGGGACTAGCGGGTTCACAGATACGCAGTATTTT.

There are a few counts of this clonotype. The chain recombines TRBV7-6 with TRBJ1-5; 7 nucleotides agree with TRBD1. Germline V gene lookup returns CDR1 SGHVS and CDR2 FNYEAQ. Trimming took 5 bases from V and 6 from J; bases not matched to a gene: 7. This CDR3 comprises 14 residues. The CDR3 loop is CASSPQGYGQPQHF. CDR3 in DNA: TGTGCCAGCAGCCCACAGGGGTACGGTCAGCCCCAGCATTTT.

In its sample, this clonotype was seen a few times. The chain links TRBV7-8 to TRBJ1-1; unclear D gene. Germline CDR1 SGHVS, CDR2 FQNEAQ. V shed 6 bases and J shed 4 bases, with 15 bases lying between them. The CDR3 consists of 14 residues. This CDR3 reads CASSQNPLGTEAFF. CDR3 nucleotides: TGTGCCAGCAGTCAAAATCCTTTGGGCACTGAAGCTTTCTTT. Filled out from reference TRBV7-8 and TRBJ1-1, the complete variable domain reads GAGVSQSPRYKVAKRGQDVALRCDPISGHVSLFWYQQALGQGPEFLTYFQNEAQLDKSGLPSDRFFAERPEGSVSTLKIQRTQQEDSAVYLCASSQNPLGTEAFFGQGTRLTVV.

The chain links TRBV7-3 to TRBJ2-2; TRBD2 matches 9 bases. Germline V gene data show CDR1 as SGHTA and CDR2 as FQGTGA. J was trimmed by 5 bases and V by 2 bases; bases with no gene match: 0. There are 14 residues in the CDR3. Here the CDR3 reads CASSLLAGTGELFF. The CDR3 DNA follows: TGTGCCAGCAGCTTACTAGCGGGGACCGGGGAGCTGTTTTTT.

The chain is built from TRBV18 and TRBJ2-3; no reliable D call. Trimming cost V 6 bases and J 0 bases, with 13 bases left between them. CDR1 is KGHSH and CDR2 is LQKENI in the germline V gene. The CDR3 runs to 15 residues. The chain's CDR3 is CASSPSSGSTDTQYF. CDR3 DNA: TGTGCCAGCTCCCCCTCATCGGGTAGCACAGATACGCAGTATTTT.

The chain uses TRBV5-1 and TRBJ1-1; D not certain. Germline V gene sequence: CDR1 SGHRS, CDR2 YFSETQ. The CDR3 is made up of 15 amino acids. The V end lost 3 bases, the J end lost 2 bases, and 14 bases lay between the germline ends. CDR3 nucleotides: TGCGCCAGCAGCTGGGCCCCCGCAGGCAACACTGAAGCTTTCTTT. This codes for CASSWAPAGNTEAFF.

The rearrangement uses TRBV11-2 and TRBJ2-1; 9 bases fit TRBD2. Germline V gene data show CDR1 as SGHAT and CDR2 as FQNNGV. The CDR3 is 16 residues long. V gave up 0 bases and J gave up 9 bases; unmatched junction bases: 9. The CDR3 reads CASSLDPAGGLSEQFF. The CDR3 nucleotides read TGTGCCAGCAGCTTAGATCCAGCGGGGGGTCTCAGTGAGCAGTTCTTC.